This record concerns one TCR beta chain sequence. What it binds is not known. The data derive from a study of cytomegalovirus exposure and HLA in healthy donors. Findings and caveats of the study: A later analysis linked a missense variant in DCLRE1C to the trimming of TCR beta V and J genes. Immune exposure information comprised only CMV serostatus. Previous analysis showed most TCR beta V segments were productive about 87% or about 30% of the time. By HLA locus, TCR association rates varied in a later analysis, with DRB1 showing the most and HLA-C the fewest.

The primer mix had 60 Vbeta and 13 Jbeta primers. Clones were read by immunoSEQ multiplex PCR, and TCRdb kept only the in-frame ones, dropping some. The sample contains about 130,000 clones, approximately 84% of which appear only once. The germline V gene encodes CDR1 LNHDA and CDR2 SQIVND (reference sequence). V gave up 9 bases and J gave up 7 bases, with 13 bases separating them. The CDR3 spans 12 residues. The specimen was PBMCs. The sequence derives from a woman in her thirties or forties in good health and CMV-seronegative. The genes are TRBV19 and TRBJ2-1; D perhaps matches TRBD2 (5 bases). The DNA for the CDR3 is TGTGCCAGCGCCCTCCGAGGGAATGAGCAGTTCTTC. This sequence encodes CASALRGNEQFF.